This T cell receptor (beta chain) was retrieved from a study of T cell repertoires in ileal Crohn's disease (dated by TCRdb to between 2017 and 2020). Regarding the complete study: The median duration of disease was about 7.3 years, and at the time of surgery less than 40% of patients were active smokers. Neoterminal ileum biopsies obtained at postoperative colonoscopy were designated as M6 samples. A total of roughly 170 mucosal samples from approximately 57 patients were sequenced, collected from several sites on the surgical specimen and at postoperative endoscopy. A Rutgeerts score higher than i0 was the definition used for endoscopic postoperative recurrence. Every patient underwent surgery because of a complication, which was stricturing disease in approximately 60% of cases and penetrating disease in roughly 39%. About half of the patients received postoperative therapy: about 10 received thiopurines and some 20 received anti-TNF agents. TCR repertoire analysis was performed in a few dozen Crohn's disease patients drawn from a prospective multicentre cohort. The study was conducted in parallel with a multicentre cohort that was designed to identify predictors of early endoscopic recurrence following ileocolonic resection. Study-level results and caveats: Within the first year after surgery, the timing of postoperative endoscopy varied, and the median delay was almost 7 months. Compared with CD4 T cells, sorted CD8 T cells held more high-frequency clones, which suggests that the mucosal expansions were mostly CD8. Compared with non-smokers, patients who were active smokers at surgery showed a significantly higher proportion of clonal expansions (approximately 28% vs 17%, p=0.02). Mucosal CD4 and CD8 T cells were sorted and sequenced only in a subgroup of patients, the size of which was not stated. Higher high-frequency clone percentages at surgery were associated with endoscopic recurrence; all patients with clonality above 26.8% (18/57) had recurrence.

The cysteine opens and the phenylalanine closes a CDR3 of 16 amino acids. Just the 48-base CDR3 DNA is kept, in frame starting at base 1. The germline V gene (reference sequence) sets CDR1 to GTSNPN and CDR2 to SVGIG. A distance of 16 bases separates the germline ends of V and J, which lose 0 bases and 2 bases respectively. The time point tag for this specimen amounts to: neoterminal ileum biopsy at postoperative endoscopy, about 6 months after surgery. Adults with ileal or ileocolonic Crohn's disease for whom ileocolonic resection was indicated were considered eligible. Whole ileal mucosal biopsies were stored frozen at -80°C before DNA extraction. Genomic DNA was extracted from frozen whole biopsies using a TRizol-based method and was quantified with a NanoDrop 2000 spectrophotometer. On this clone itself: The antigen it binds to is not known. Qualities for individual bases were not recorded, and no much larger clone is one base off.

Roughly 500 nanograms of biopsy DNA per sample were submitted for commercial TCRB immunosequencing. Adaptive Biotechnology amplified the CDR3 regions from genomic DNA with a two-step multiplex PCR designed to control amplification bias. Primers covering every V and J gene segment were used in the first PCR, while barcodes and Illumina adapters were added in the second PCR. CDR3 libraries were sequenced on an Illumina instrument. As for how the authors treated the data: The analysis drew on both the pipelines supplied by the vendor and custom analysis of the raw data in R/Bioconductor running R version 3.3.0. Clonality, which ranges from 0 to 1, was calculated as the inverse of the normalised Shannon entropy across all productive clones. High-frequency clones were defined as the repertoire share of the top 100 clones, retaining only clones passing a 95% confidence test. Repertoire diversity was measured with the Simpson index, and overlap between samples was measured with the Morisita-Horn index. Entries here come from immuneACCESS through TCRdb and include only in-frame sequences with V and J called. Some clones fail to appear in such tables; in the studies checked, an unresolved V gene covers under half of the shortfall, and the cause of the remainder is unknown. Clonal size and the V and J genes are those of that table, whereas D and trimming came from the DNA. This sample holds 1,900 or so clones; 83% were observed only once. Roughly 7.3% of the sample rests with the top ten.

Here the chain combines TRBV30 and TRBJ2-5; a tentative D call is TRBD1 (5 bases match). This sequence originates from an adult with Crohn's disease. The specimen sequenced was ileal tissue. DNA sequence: TGTGCCTGGAGTGTAGATTGGGTAAGGGGACAAGAGACCCAGTACTTC. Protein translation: CAWSVDWVRGQETQYF.